This T cell receptor (beta chain) was sequenced for a study of T cells in Graves' hyperthyroidism and ophthalmopathy. Study conclusions and caveats: Median prediction lead before ophthalmopathy onset was 5 to 7.5 months with the model. Most clonotypes that expanded in the thyroid above 0.001 also showed up in blood.

Ten or more counts support this clonotype. Antigen unknown. PBMCs were sourced from about 10 ml fresh peripheral blood. What was amplified from RNA transcripts were TCR beta CDR3 regions. With the HTBI primer set, the TCR CDR3 went through a first round of RT-PCR. TCRdb passed the multiplex PCR reads through MiXCR, listing each CDR3 protein once. The sample includes approximately 430,000 distinct CDR3 sequences, around a sixth of them seen just once. CDR3 length: 18 residues. CDR1 and CDR2 from the germline V gene are LNHDA and SQIVND (reference sequence). Trimming removed 0 bases at V and 6 bases at J, with 22 bases between.

Sequencing was performed on blood. The rearrangement uses TRBV19 and TRBJ2-3, with D hard to call. The source is a young woman with Graves' hyperthyroidism. The CDR3, as DNA: TGTGCCAGTAGTATAGATGTCGGTACTGCTAGACGAGCGGATACGCAGTATTTT. This codes for CASSIDVGTARRADTQYF.